Below are 28 T cell receptor beta chains sequenced from a single sample in a study of cytomegalovirus exposure and HLA in healthy donors. The study ran its PCR with 60 Vbeta and 13 Jbeta primers. Assay used: immunoSEQ multiplex PCR; TCRdb lists only in-frame clones, some missing. This sample has roughly 200,000 clones, with approximately 79% found just once. The sample was PBMCs. Receptors originate from a middle-aged woman in good health and CMV-seronegative.

The chain combines TRBV2 with TRBJ1-1; D remains unclear. This CDR3 region has 14 residues. V dropped 7 bases and J dropped 2 bases, with 14 bases sitting between them. In germline, CDR1 is SNHLY, CDR2 FYNNEI. CDR3 DNA: TGTGCCAGCACCTTTCTAAGCTCTAACACTGAAGCTTTCTTT. Its translation: CASTFLSSNTEAFF.

This clone was seen more than once but under ten times. CDR3 sequence reads: CASSHGVGVQDTEAFF. As DNA, the CDR3 is TGTGCCAGCAGCCATGGAGTCGGGGTCCAGGACACTGAAGCTTTCTTT. The chain combines TRBV4-2 with TRBJ1-1; D call uncertain. Germline loops: CDR1 LGHNA, CDR2 YNFKEQ. The CDR3 totals 16 residues. Trimming took off 3 bases at V and 3 bases at J, with 17 bases between the two ends.

The J gene is TRBJ2-5, the V gene TRBV13, with TRBD2 identical over 10 bases. The CDR3 extends over 18 amino acids. Germline-derived CDR1 and CDR2 are PRHDT and FYEKMQ (reference sequence). With 4 bases clipped from V and 1 base from J, the junction kept 12 bases outside the gene matches. The CDR3 region is CASSSLGASGGAQETQYF. The CDR3 bases are TGTGCCAGCAGCTCCCTGGGGGCGAGCGGGGGGGCCCAAGAGACCCAGTACTTC.

J is TRBJ2-3 and V is TRBV27; 7 nucleotides match TRBD1. Germline assignment: CDR1 MNHEY and CDR2 SMNVEV (reference sequence). V lost 2 bases to trimming and J lost 5 bases; unmatched junction nucleotides: 4. CDR3 length equals 14 residues. The chain's CDR3 is CASSLEGAGDTQYF. The CDR3 bases are TGTGCCAGCAGTTTAGAGGGGGCGGGAGATACGCAGTATTTT.

This clone came up once. V is TRBV9 and J is TRBJ1-1; 8 positions match TRBD1. CDR3 length: 14 residues. V shed 0 bases and J 4 bases; nucleotides not matched to a gene: 2. Germline CDR1 SGDLS, CDR2 YYNGEE. The CDR3 region is CASSVEQGVTEAFF. Written as DNA, the CDR3 is TGTGCCAGCAGCGTAGAACAGGGGGTCACTGAAGCTTTCTTT.

CDR3 sequence: CASSSRDIGRYEQYF. As DNA, the CDR3 is TGTGCCAGCAGCTCACGGGACATCGGGAGGTACGAGCAGTACTTC. The chain carries TRBV11-2 and TRBJ2-7, with D tentatively TRBD2 (7 bases). The CDR3 is 15 residues long. Germline V CDR1 and CDR2: SGHAT, FQNNGV. Trimming took 4 bases from V and 4 from J, leaving 17 bases between them.

The chain has TRBV30 and TRBJ1-4, with D hard to call. V was trimmed by 5 bases and J by 4 bases, leaving 8 bases between them. Looked up from germline, CDR1 is GTSNPN and CDR2 is SVGIG (reference sequence). This CDR3 region has 12 residues. This CDR3 is CAWGRNNEKLFF. CDR3 DNA sequence: TGTGCCTGGGGCCGTAATAATGAAAAACTGTTTTTT.

The J gene is TRBJ1-1, the V gene TRBV5-1, with 7 bases that match TRBD1. V dropped 4 bases and J dropped 1; count of bases not matched to a gene: 13. The length of the CDR3 is 17 residues. Germline CDR1 and CDR2: SGHRS and YFSETQ. The CDR3 DNA sequence: TGCGCCAGCAGCCCAATTGACCTAGGGACAGCGAACACTGAAGCTTTCTTT. It translates to CASSPIDLGTANTEAFF.

This rearrangement joins TRBV5-6 to TRBJ1-6; D perhaps matches TRBD1 (5 bases). Per germline, CDR1 SGHDT and CDR2 YYEEEE. The CDR3 is made up of 14 amino acids. V was trimmed by 2 bases and J by 8 bases, leaving 11 bases between them. The CDR3 nucleotides are TGTGCCAGCAGCTTCCAGGGTTTACATTCACCCCTCCACTTT. It encodes CASSFQGLHSPLHF.

This clone was picked up a small number of times. This rearrangement joins TRBV9 to TRBJ2-2, with 8 bases lining up with TRBD1. Trimming took 4 bases from V and 2 from J; bases not matched to a gene: 4. The length of the CDR3 is 15 residues. Germline values: CDR1 SGDLS, CDR2 YYNGEE. The CDR3 here is CASSPQGANTGELFF. The CDR3 DNA is TGTGCCAGCAGCCCCCAGGGGGCTAACACCGGGGAGCTGTTTTTT.

The rearrangement joins TRBV7-2 to TRBJ2-2, with TRBD1 matching over 7 bases. Trimming took 6 bases from V and 4 from J; bases not matched to a gene: 5. This CDR3 is 14 amino acids long. CDR1 SGHTA and CDR2 FQGNSA come from the germline V gene. CDR3 nucleotide sequence: TGTGCCAGCAGACCTACAGGGGTCACCGGGGAGCTGTTTTTT. It yields the protein CASRPTGVTGELFF. The full variable domain, with the rest looked up from reference TRBV7-2 and TRBJ2-2, is GAGVSQSPSNKVTEKGKDVELRCDPISGHTALYWYRQSLGQGLEFLIYFQGNSAPDKSGLPSDRFSAERTGGSVSTLTIQRTQQEDSAVYLCASRPTGVTGELFFGEGSRLTVL.

The genes are TRBV7-6 and TRBJ1-1; 7 bases are a match to TRBD1. The CDR3 runs to 17 residues. Germline lookup yields CDR1 SGHVS and CDR2 FNYEAQ. J gave up 3 bases and V 2 bases, and 12 bases lay outside the gene matches. The DNA of the CDR3 is TGTGCCAGCAGCTTACGGGCGACAGGGATTCAGGACACTGAAGCTTTCTTT. It translates to CASSLRATGIQDTEAFF.

Only a few counts were recorded for this clone. The chain uses TRBV13 and TRBJ2-3; perhaps TRBD2 as D (5 bases). V lost 1 base, J lost 4 bases, and 15 bases lay in between. There are 16 residues in the CDR3. The germline V gene encodes CDR1 PRHDT and CDR2 FYEKMQ (reference sequence). In DNA form, the CDR3 reads TGTGCCAGCAGCTTAGCCGAGGGCCAGCTATCAGATACGCAGTATTTT. As protein: CASSLAEGQLSDTQYF.

The chain carries TRBV11-2 and TRBJ1-3, with D possibly matching TRBD1 (5 bases). This CDR3 region has 15 residues. Germline V gives CDR1 SGHAT, CDR2 FQNNGV. V lost 5 bases to trimming and J lost 4 bases, with 15 bases between them. In DNA form, the CDR3 reads TGTGCCAGCAGCCAGGAGGGCAGGGCAGGAAACACCATATATTTT. This translates into CASSQEGRAGNTIYF.

The CDR3 reads CSVLRGLNTEAFF. The CDR3 DNA is TGCAGCGTCCTCAGGGGTTTGAACACTGAAGCTTTCTTT. This rearrangement joins TRBV29-1 to TRBJ1-1, with D tentatively TRBD1 (6 bases). Germline V lookup: CDR1 SQVTM, CDR2 ANQGSEA. This CDR3 contains 13 residues. The V gene lost 6 bases and the J gene lost 0 bases, with 11 bases spanning the gap.

The CDR3 is CASSPTDRVYEQYF. In nucleotides, the CDR3 is TGTGCCAGCAGCCCAACCGACAGGGTCTACGAGCAGTACTTC. The V and J genes are TRBV9 and TRBJ2-7; 7 bases fit TRBD1. J lost 3 bases, V lost 4 bases, and 7 bases had no gene match. Germline CDR1 reads SGDLS; CDR2 reads YYNGEE. The CDR3 is 14 amino acids.

In this sample, this clone turned up once. This chain connects TRBV4-1 to TRBJ2-7; a weak D match, TRBD1 (5 bases). The CDR3 runs to 17 residues. Germline V gene data show CDR1 as MGHRA and CDR2 as YSYEKL. The germline V and J ends were trimmed by 2 bases and 0 bases, with 17 bases remaining between them. The CDR3 region has the DNA TGCGCCAGCAGCCAACAAACTACAGGACCCGGCTCCTACGAGCAGTACTTC. Translation gives CASSQQTTGPGSYEQYF.

This clone appeared once. This chain connects TRBV13 to TRBJ2-2, with TRBD1 matching over 7 bases. The trim removed 3 bases at V and 10 bases at J, leaving 8 bases unmatched. This CDR3 has 14 amino acids. CDR1 PRHDT and CDR2 FYEKMQ come from the germline V gene (reference sequence). CDR3 residues: CASSFTGVREELFF. As DNA, the CDR3 is TGTGCCAGCAGCTTCACAGGGGTTAGGGAGGAGCTGTTTTTT.

There are a few counts of this clone. The chain uses TRBV29-1 and TRBJ2-1; 8 positions match TRBD1. Germline CDR1 reads SQVTM; CDR2 reads ANQGSEA. V shed 5 bases and J 0 bases; nucleotides not matched to a gene: 6. This CDR3 region has 15 residues. The CDR3 DNA follows: TGCAGCGTTTCCGGACAGGGTGTCTCCTACAATGAGCAGTTCTTC. Amino acid sequence: CSVSGQGVSYNEQFF.

This chain connects TRBV2 to TRBJ1-4, with TRBD1 matching over 9 bases. V lost 6 bases to trimming and J lost 7 bases; unmatched junction nucleotides: 6. The CDR3 consists of 14 residues. Per the germline V gene, CDR1 is SNHLY and CDR2 is FYNNEI. CDR3 nucleotide sequence: TGTGCCAGCAGAAACCGGGACAGGGCTGAAAAACTGTTTTTT. It codes for CASRNRDRAEKLFF.

This clone showed up just a few times. The chain links TRBV12-5 to TRBJ1-5, with no clear D. Germline V gene data show CDR1 as LGHNT and CDR2 as FRNRAP. The ends were cut back, 1 base at V and 9 bases at J, with 10 bases in the middle. The CDR3 extends over 13 amino acids. CDR3 sequence: CASGLGRGLPQHF. The CDR3 region has the DNA TGTGCTAGTGGTTTGGGTCGGGGTCTGCCCCAGCATTTT.

Remarks on this clone: One end of the junction does not line up with germline, which may come from a read error. The V gene is TRBV6-1, the J gene TRBJ2-5, with TRBD1 as a possible D gene (5 bases). In germline, CDR1 is MNHNS, CDR2 SASEGT. The CDR3 is made up of 12 amino acids. For the CDR3, the DNA is TGTGCCGGCAGCGACGGGCCCAGGGCCCAGTACTTC. This encodes CAGSDGPRAQYF.

This chain connects TRBV6-5 to TRBJ2-1, with 9 bases matching TRBD1. The CDR3 consists of 16 residues. The germline CDR1 and CDR2 sequences are MNHEY and SVGAGI. V lost 3 bases, J lost 7 bases, and 10 bases stayed unmatched. For the CDR3, the DNA is TGTGCCAGCAGTTATAGGGGACAGGGTGTTGGAAATGAGCAGTTCTTC. Amino acid sequence: CASSYRGQGVGNEQFF.

This clone was observed a single time. The rearrangement joins TRBV10-1 to TRBJ2-1; D not resolved. Trimming took off 4 bases at V and 0 bases at J, with 7 bases between the two ends. Germline values: CDR1 WNHNN, CDR2 SYGVQD (reference sequence). CDR3 length: 14 residues. The CDR3 sequence is CASSGPSSYNEQFF. The CDR3, as DNA: TGCGCCAGCAGTGGCCCTAGCTCCTACAATGAGCAGTTCTTC.

This chain joins TRBV4-2 and TRBJ2-4; 9 bases line up with TRBD2. Germline loops: CDR1 LGHNA, CDR2 YNFKEQ. The CDR3 runs to 17 residues. Trimming cost V 0 bases and J 8 bases; bases outside gene matches: 11. In DNA form, the CDR3 reads TGTGCCAGCAGCCAAGATGGTAGCGGGAGTGTACTGGACATTCAGTACTTC. Protein: CASSQDGSGSVLDIQYF.

This clone has more than one count but fewer than ten. The chain recombines TRBV7-2 with TRBJ1-1; no definite D call. V shed 1 base and J shed 4 bases, with 7 bases lying between them. There are 13 residues in the CDR3. The germline gives CDR1 SGHTA, CDR2 FQGNSA. CDR3 nucleotide sequence: TGTGCCAGCAGCTTAGAGGAGGGCACTGAAGCTTTCTTT. This translates into CASSLEEGTEAFF.

The chain joins TRBV2 to TRBJ1-2; D is possibly TRBD1 (5 bases). Germline CDR1 is SNHLY and CDR2 is FYNNEI. CDR3 size: 14 residues. Trimming cost V 2 bases and J 7 bases, with 14 bases left between them. CDR3 DNA sequence: TGTGCCAGCAGTGAACGAAGGGGAAACAGTGGCTACACCTTC. Its translation: CASSERRGNSGYTF.

This clone appeared many times. The chain recombines TRBV28 with TRBJ2-5, with 7 bases aligning to TRBD1. Unmatched junction bases numbered 10, after V lost 7 bases and J lost 11 bases. The germline CDR1 and CDR2 sequences are MDHEN and SYDVKM. The CDR3 runs 12 residues. Here the CDR3 DNA reads TGTGCCAGCACCCAACAAAGGGGGCCGCAGTACTTC. Its translation: CASTQQRGPQYF.